This T cell receptor beta chain came from a study of early stage breast cancer tumors (TCRdb year 2017). For context, the study as a whole: Of the 15 or so invasive breast tumors, 12 to 13 were found to be estrogen receptor-positive, progesterone receptor-positive and HER2-negative. The average read coverage per sample was approximately 9.8-fold. Most of the 12 ER+/PR+/HER2- tumors were invasive ductal carcinomas, while the other four were invasive lobular carcinomas. A total of 2,651,842 templates, representing 1,097,674 unique clonotypes, were detected across all samples.

Results and caveats for the whole study, not just this receptor: Bulk genomic DNA sequencing of unsorted cells missed chain pairing and functional markers such as CD4, CD8 and FOXP3. Tumors showed roughly 2.5-fold higher T cell density and higher clonality than adjacent normal breast tissue. Repertoires from blood and normal breast were more alike than repertoires from blood and tumor, and in about 90% of the 16 patients, comparing each tissue with blood separated tumor from normal. Enriched TCRB sequences shared across patients were found to be mostly commonly generated sequences that were unlikely to play an important role in the tumor microenvironment. The small cohort size prevented analysis by tumor subtype.

Regarding this clone: Its target antigen remains unknown. No base-level quality is on record; no much larger clone is a single base apart.

Two independent genomic DNA replicates were amplified for each sample, with approximately 0.5 ug used for blood and around 1.5 ug for tumor or normal breast. TCRB sequencing of genomic DNA was carried out with the ImmunoSeq Intro kit according to the manufacturer's instructions. Multiplex PCR ran about 31 cycles with proprietary primers and spike-in control sequences for absolute quantification. Single-end 150-bp reads were used to sequence an 87-bp fragment spanning the CDR3 and the flanking V and J genes. Each lane of an Illumina MiSeq using version 3.0 chemistry carried seven multiplexed samples, with two replicates per sample. As for the original processing: Raw data were processed with the vendor's proprietary pipeline, and both replicates were merged into a single result per sample. Clonotypes were defined as productive rearrangements sharing the V-gene family, CDR3 amino acid sequence and J-gene segment. Clonality was calculated as 1 minus the normalized Shannon entropy (Pielou evenness) of TCRB abundances. T cell density was estimated by dividing total templates by the number of input cells inferred from the DNA input amount. Total repertoire diversity and clonality were estimated with Recon using default parameters. A clonotype counted as tumor-enriched if its abundance in tumor exceeded 0.1% and was at least 32-fold higher than its abundance in normal breast. In its TCRdb copy, this immuneACCESS table keeps in-frame sequences only and misses some clones. Where compared with another copy, unresolved V genes explain less than half of these, and the others have no known cause. V, J and clone size are taken as reported in that table, and D and trimming were inferred from the DNA itself. This sample is represented by 25,000 to 35,000 clones; about 83% of them were singletons. The ten largest clones capture 9.3% of the sample.

The study profiled bulk TCR beta-chain repertoires in matched peripheral blood, tumor and adjacent normal breast tissue taken from fewer than 20 patients with early-stage breast cancer. Before surgery, about 5-10 mL of whole blood was collected into EDTA tubes and then processed within 2 hours. Peripheral blood mononuclear cells were isolated by Ficoll-Paque centrifugation in SepMate-50 tubes. For storage in liquid nitrogen, PBMCs were cryopreserved as aliquots of roughly 1.8 to 4 million cells in about 90% FBS with 10% DMSO. The Qiagen AllPrep DNA/RNA Mini kit was used for genomic DNA extraction. Including cysteine and phenylalanine, the CDR3 has 14 amino acids. Only the CDR3 DNA is retained, 42 bases long and in frame from the first base. Trimming takes 5 bases off V and 0 bases off J; junction bases not matched to a gene: 3. The germline V gene gives CDR1 as MNHEY and CDR2 as SVGAGI.

The source is a person between 50 and 60 years old with breast cancer. The chain is encoded by TRBV6-5 joined to TRBJ1-2; 7 junctional bases match TRBD1. Material: blood. Read as DNA, the sequence is TGTGCCAGCAGTAGGGACAGAGCTAACTATGGCTACACCTTC. This yields the protein CASSRDRANYGYTF.